This T cell receptor (beta chain) was documented in a study of blood T cell repertoires in COVID-19. Study context: Nucleic acid was either cDNA or gDNA, and it came from T cells, B-cell-depleted T cells, or PBMCs.

Per the study methods: Cell counts per sample came from amplifying reference gene primers. Clones were read by immunoSEQ multiplex PCR, and TCRdb kept only the in-frame ones, dropping some. V and J calls and clone size are those listed in that table; D and trimming were worked out from the DNA. The data hold roughly 100,000 clones, with 75% to 85% observed a single time. This CDR3 comprises 15 residues. V shed 4 bases and J 6 bases; nucleotides not matched to a gene: 9. Germline CDR1 SNHLY, CDR2 FYNNEI. The rearrangement links TRBV2 to TRBJ1-1, with TRBD1 matching over 9 bases. This receptor was obtained from a woman in her seventies with acute or convalescent COVID-19. The sample comprised peripheral blood. CDR3 in amino acids: CASSVRQGVGAEAFF. Here the CDR3 DNA reads TGTGCCAGCAGTGTCAGACAGGGGGTCGGTGCTGAAGCTTTCTTT.